This T cell receptor beta chain was recorded in a study of T cell responses to AZD1222 COVID-19 vaccine (dated by TCRdb to the early 2020s). About the full investigation: A total of 230 or so trial participants underwent TCR sequencing, of whom 200 to 220 received two doses of AZD1222 and approximately 25 received two doses of the MenACWY control vaccine. Trial participants were enrolled by age into subgroups of 18-55, 56-69 and 70-plus years, and roughly 160, 29 and 62 TCR-sequenced participants, respectively, were included in these subgroups.

The CDR3 regions of human TCRbeta chains were analyzed by immunosequencing. The source study handled its data this way. TCRs in the repertoires were compared against a reference library of SARS-CoV-2-specific TCRs that had been generated with the MIRA antigen-specificity platform. Breadth was defined as the fraction of unique TCRs that were SARS-CoV-2-associated, and depth was defined as the fraction of total T cells that were SARS-CoV-2-associated. Using the MIRA data, each spike-specific TCR was mapped to the spike region that the TCR reacts to and placed in a CD4 or CD8 class. Log10-transformed breadth and depth values were compared by one-way ANOVA with Sidak's multiple comparisons tests. TCRdb mirrors the immuneACCESS table, restricted to in-frame sequences. Some clones are absent from its copies; in checked studies, under half trace to an unresolved V gene, and the reason for the others is unknown. That table supplies the V and J calls and clone size; D and trimming were determined from the DNA. For this sample there are about 130,000 clones; roughly 87% appear just once. The top ten constitute about 9.9% of the sample.

This clone was counted a few times. Its cognate antigen has yet to be identified. Base qualities are not recorded, but no much larger clone differs from it by a single base. Overall study results and their limits: In the small 56-69-year group, the increase in depth fell short of significance, most likely because of low power. Because no samples from the day 14 peak response were available, repertoires could be characterized only after the peak T cell response. CD4 TCRs associated with the vaccine covered the entire spike protein, and the dominant responses were in regions 160-218 and 743-854. A significant rise in spike-specific TCR breadth and depth was observed after two AZD1222 doses relative to day 0 and relative to MenACWY recipients. Reportedly, almost half of the unique spike-specific TCRs recognized epitopes lying outside the regions that are mutated in the B.1.351 and B.1.1.7 variants. Conclusions about previously exposed vaccinees are limited, since just a handful of AZD1222 recipients were seropositive for SARS-CoV-2 at baseline. Participants were mostly white British and included more females than males, and it was suggested by the authors that clonal diversity may have been underestimated.

V is shortened by 3 bases, J by 1 base, and the region joining them spans 18 bases. The germline V gene (reference sequence) sets CDR1 to DFQATT and CDR2 to SNEGSKA. Counted from cysteine to phenylalanine, this CDR3 has 16 amino acids. CDR3 DNA is the only sequence kept; it has 48 bases, read in frame from the first base. The sample's time point, from its label and the paper: about 28 days (+/-7) after the second vaccine dose. Because spike-specific TCR depth and breadth did not differ between the two schedules, AZD1222 recipients who got a second dose at roughly 4 weeks were pooled with those who got a second dose at roughly 12 weeks. Samples from vaccinated people were obtained from the UK trials COV001 and COV002, which included a single-blind randomized controlled phase 2/3 trial of AZD1222 (ChAdOx1 nCoV-19) in healthy adults. For TCRbeta chain sequencing, PBMC samples were collected from trial participants at day 0 and at day 28 after the second dose.

The sample in question was peripheral blood, obtained 28 days after the second AZD1222 dose. This receptor was identified in an adult who received the AZD1222 COVID-19 vaccine. The chain is assembled from TRBV20-1 and TRBJ2-5; no confident D gene assignment can be made. CDR3 protein: CSASTRRRLFQETQYF. The sequenced DNA is TGCAGTGCTAGTACCCGAAGGCGCCTCTTCCAAGAGACCCAGTACTTC.